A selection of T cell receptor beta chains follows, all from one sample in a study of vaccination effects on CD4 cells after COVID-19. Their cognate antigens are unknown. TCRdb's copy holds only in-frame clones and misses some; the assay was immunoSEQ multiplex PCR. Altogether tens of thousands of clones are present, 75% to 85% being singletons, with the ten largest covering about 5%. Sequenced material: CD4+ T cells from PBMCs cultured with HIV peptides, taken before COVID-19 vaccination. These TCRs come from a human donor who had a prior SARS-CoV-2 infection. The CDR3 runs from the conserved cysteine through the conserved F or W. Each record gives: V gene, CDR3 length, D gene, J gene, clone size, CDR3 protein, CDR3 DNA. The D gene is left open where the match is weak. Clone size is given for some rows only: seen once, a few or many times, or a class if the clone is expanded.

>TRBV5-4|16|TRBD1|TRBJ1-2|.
CASSGGTGPPNYGYTF
TGTGCCAGCAGCGGCGGGACAGGGCCCCCTAACTATGGCTACACCTTC
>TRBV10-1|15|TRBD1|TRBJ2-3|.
CASGGQGPGTDTQYF
TGCGCCAGCGGAGGACAGGGGCCCGGCACAGATACGCAGTATTTT
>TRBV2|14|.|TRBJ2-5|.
CASRDGAYQETQYF
TGTGCCAGCAGGGACGGAGCGTACCAAGAGACCCAGTACTTC
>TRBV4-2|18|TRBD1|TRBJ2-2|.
CASSQDLAGQGNTGELFF
TGTGCCAGCAGCCAAGATCTTGCAGGACAGGGGAACACCGGGGAGCTGTTTTTT
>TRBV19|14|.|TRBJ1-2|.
CASTTDPPFYGYTF
TGTGCCAGTACCACGGACCCTCCCTTCTATGGCTACACCTTC
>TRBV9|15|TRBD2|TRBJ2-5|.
CASSVAGGARETQYF
TGTGCCAGCAGCGTGGCGGGGGGGGCCCGGGAGACCCAGTACTTC
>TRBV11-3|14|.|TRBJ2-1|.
CASSLGSQYNEQFF
TGTGCCAGCAGCTTAGGATCACAATACAATGAGCAGTTCTTC
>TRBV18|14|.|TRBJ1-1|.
CASSLLGVPEGAFF
TGTGCCAGCTCACTTCTCGGTGTCCCGGAAGGAGCTTTCTTT
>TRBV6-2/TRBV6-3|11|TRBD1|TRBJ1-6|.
CASSYGGQVTF
TGTGCCAGCAGTTACGGGGGACAGGTTACCTTT
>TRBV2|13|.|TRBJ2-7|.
CASSREYSYEQYF
TGTGCCAGCAGTCGGGAGTACTCCTACGAGCAGTACTTC
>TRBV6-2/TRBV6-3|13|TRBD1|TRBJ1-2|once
CASSDRGLYGYTF
TGTGCCAGCAGCGACAGGGGGCTATATGGCTACACCTTC
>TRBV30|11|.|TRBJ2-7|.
CAWSVQYQYHF
TGTGCCTGGAGTGTACAGTACCAGTATCACTTC
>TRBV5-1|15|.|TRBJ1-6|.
CASSFQAGNNSPLHF
TGCGCCAGCAGCTTCCAGGCAGGGAATAATTCACCCCTCCACTTT
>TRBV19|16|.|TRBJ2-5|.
CASSIRVGALPGAQYF
TGTGCCAGTAGTATTCGTGTGGGGGCCCTCCCCGGGGCCCAGTACTTC
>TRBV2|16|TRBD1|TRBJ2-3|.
CASSGGTGDSTDTQYF
TGTGCCAGCAGTGGAGGGACAGGGGATAGCACAGATACGCAGTATTTT